These 13 T cell receptor beta chains originate from one sample sequenced in a study of blood T cell repertoires in COVID-19. The assay was immunoSEQ multiplex PCR, and TCRdb's table has in-frame clones only and misses some. The sample shows about 63,000 clones, 80% to 90% of them seen only once. The sequenced sample was peripheral blood. These TCRs come from a man between 60 and 75 years old with COVID-19, enrolled during active disease.

The CDR3: CASKLVNTIYF. The CDR3, as DNA: TGTGCCAGCAAGCTGGTCAACACCATATATTTT. The chain couples TRBV25-1 to TRBJ1-3; D remains ambiguous. This CDR3 is 11 amino acids long. V was trimmed by 7 bases and J by 7 bases, leaving 8 bases between them. Looked up from germline, CDR1 is MGHDK and CDR2 is SYGVNS.

The CDR3 nucleotides are TGTGCCAGCAGTTACTCGAGGGACAGCAAAAACATTCAGTACTTC. This sequence encodes CASSYSRDSKNIQYF. The V and J genes are TRBV6-5 and TRBJ2-4; 7 positions match TRBD1. The length of the CDR3 is 15 residues. The V gene end was trimmed by 0 bases and the J gene end by 3 bases; junction bases not matched to a gene: 2. Germline V lookup: CDR1 MNHEY, CDR2 SVGAGI.

This chain uses TRBV7-2 with TRBJ2-1; TRBD1 matches 7 bases. The length of the CDR3 is 15 residues. The germline gives CDR1 SGHTA, CDR2 FQGNSA. Germline trimming cut 3 bases from V and 2 bases from J; bases unmatched to any gene: 4. The CDR3 bases are TGTGCCAGCAGCTTGGACAGGTCCCCCTACAATGAGCAGTTCTTC. Its translation is CASSLDRSPYNEQFF.

This clone was detected only a few times. The chain links TRBV19 to TRBJ1-4, with 8 bases that match TRBD1. Germline assignment: CDR1 LNHDA and CDR2 SQIVND (reference sequence). The J segment lost 0 bases and the V segment lost 6 bases, leaving 3 bases of the junction unmatched. The CDR3 spans 15 residues. The CDR3 DNA sequence: TGTGCCAGTAGGGCGGACAGGGCAACTAATGAAAAACTGTTTTTT. Translation gives CASRADRATNEKLFF.

The V call is TRBV5-1, the J call TRBJ1-1; 7 bases agree with TRBD1. The CDR3 is 13 amino acids. V shed 5 bases and J 3 bases; nucleotides not matched to a gene: 4. Germline V gene lookup returns CDR1 SGHRS and CDR2 YFSETQ. The CDR3 reads CASRQDRDTEAFF. The CDR3 coding sequence is TGCGCCAGCAGACAAGACAGGGACACTGAAGCTTTCTTT.

This clone has a handful of counts. A junction boundary mismatches the germline segment, possibly from a read error. The rearrangement links TRBV7-7 to TRBJ2-1; 9 bases are a match to TRBD2. Germline loops: CDR1 SSHAT, CDR2 FNYEAQ (reference sequence). The CDR3 length is 16 residues. The CDR3 loop is CASSLAHLAGYNEQFF. In DNA form, the CDR3 reads TGTGCTAGCAGCTTAGCGCATCTAGCGGGGTACAATGAGCAGTTCTTC.

The V gene is TRBV5-4, the J gene TRBJ2-5, with 9 bases that match TRBD1. The CDR3 totals 14 residues. Germline assignment: CDR1 SGHNT and CDR2 YYREEE (reference sequence). The trim removed 2 bases at V and 5 bases at J, leaving 4 bases unmatched. Here the CDR3 reads CASSLQGAYETQYF. The CDR3 coding sequence is TGTGCCAGCAGCTTACAGGGGGCGTATGAGACCCAGTACTTC. Full variable domain (outside the CDR3, taken from reference TRBV5-4 and TRBJ2-5): ETGVTQSPTHLIKTRGQQVTLRCSSQSGHNTVSWYQQALGQGPQFIFQYYREEENGRGNFPPRFSGLQFPNYSSELNVNALELDDSALYLCASSLQGAYETQYFGPGTRLLVL.

The chain couples TRBV9 to TRBJ2-5; 8 bases agree with TRBD2. The trim removed 2 bases at V and 5 bases at J, leaving 5 bases unmatched. In germline, CDR1 is SGDLS, CDR2 YYNGEE. CDR3 length: 14 residues. The CDR3 DNA sequence: TGTGCCAGCAGCGTCTCCCCGGGAGGGGAGACCCAGTACTTC. Protein: CASSVSPGGETQYF.

This chain links TRBV18 with TRBJ2-7; possible D gene TRBD1, 6 bases. The germline V gene has CDR1 KGHSH and CDR2 LQKENI. The V end was cut by 3 bases, the J end by 7 bases, with 10 bases between. The CDR3 is 12 residues long. The CDR3 sequence is CASSPDGTEQYF. The CDR3 DNA sequence: TGTGCCAGCTCACCCGACGGGACAGAGCAGTACTTC.

The CDR3 reads CASSASSGGRETQYF. CDR3 nucleotide sequence: TGTGCCAGCAGCGCCTCTTCAGGGGGCAGGGAGACCCAGTACTTC. The chain carries TRBV11-2 and TRBJ2-5; 8 nucleotides agree with TRBD1. V lost 5 bases to trimming and J lost 5 bases; unmatched junction nucleotides: 10. In germline, CDR1 is SGHAT, CDR2 FQNNGV. The CDR3 extends over 15 amino acids.

The chain couples TRBV6-2 or TRBV6-3 to TRBJ2-7, with a tentative D call TRBD2 (5 bases). Germline assignment: CDR1 MNHEY and CDR2 SVGEGT. Trimming pared 2 bases from V and 3 bases from J, leaving 14 bases between. This CDR3 is built from 15 residues. The CDR3 bases are TGTGCCAGCAGTTACACGTTCGGGAAAGACTACGAGCAGTACTTC. This sequence encodes CASSYTFGKDYEQYF.

This clone showed up just a few times. The chain combines TRBV5-6 with TRBJ2-1; 8 bases match TRBD1. Germline V lookup: CDR1 SGHDT, CDR2 YYEEEE. This CDR3 region has 14 residues. V shed 0 bases and J 7 bases; nucleotides not matched to a gene: 3. CDR3 sequence: CASSLAGGGNEQFF. CDR3 DNA: TGTGCCAGCAGCTTGGCAGGGGGCGGGAATGAGCAGTTCTTC. The entire variable domain, with the rest obtained from reference TRBV5-6 and TRBJ2-1, is as follows: DAGVTQSPTHLIKTRGQQVTLRCSPKSGHDTVSWYQQALGQGPQFIFQYYEEEERQRGNFPDRFSGHQFPNYSSELNVNALLLGDSALYLCASSLAGGGNEQFFGPGTRLTVL.

Only one count was recorded for this clone. V usage is TRBV24-1 and J usage is TRBJ2-1, with TRBD1 matching 9 bases. V was clipped by 3 bases and J by 4 bases; unmatched bases: 6. Per germline, CDR1 KGHDR and CDR2 SFDVKD. This CDR3 has 16 residues. CDR3 DNA sequence: TGTGCCACCAGTGATCAGCCGGGACAGGGTTACAATGAGCAGTTCTTC. Amino acid sequence: CATSDQPGQGYNEQFF.